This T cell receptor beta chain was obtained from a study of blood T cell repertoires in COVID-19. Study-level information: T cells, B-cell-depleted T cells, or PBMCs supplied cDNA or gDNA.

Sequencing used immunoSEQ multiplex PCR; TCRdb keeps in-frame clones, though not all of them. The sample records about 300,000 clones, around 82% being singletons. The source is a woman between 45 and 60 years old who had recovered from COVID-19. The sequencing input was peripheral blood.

The CDR3 coding sequence is TGTGCCAGCACCAGTTCCGGCTTGGGGCTTAATGAAAAACTGTTTTTT. Protein sequence: CASTSSGLGLNEKLFF. This chain uses TRBV3-1 (or the pseudogene TRBV3-2) with TRBJ1-4; a weak D match, TRBD1 (5 bases). Germline CDR1 reads LGHDT; CDR2 reads YNNKEL (reference sequence). V was trimmed by 7 bases and J by 4 bases, leaving 19 bases between them. The CDR3 covers 16 residues.